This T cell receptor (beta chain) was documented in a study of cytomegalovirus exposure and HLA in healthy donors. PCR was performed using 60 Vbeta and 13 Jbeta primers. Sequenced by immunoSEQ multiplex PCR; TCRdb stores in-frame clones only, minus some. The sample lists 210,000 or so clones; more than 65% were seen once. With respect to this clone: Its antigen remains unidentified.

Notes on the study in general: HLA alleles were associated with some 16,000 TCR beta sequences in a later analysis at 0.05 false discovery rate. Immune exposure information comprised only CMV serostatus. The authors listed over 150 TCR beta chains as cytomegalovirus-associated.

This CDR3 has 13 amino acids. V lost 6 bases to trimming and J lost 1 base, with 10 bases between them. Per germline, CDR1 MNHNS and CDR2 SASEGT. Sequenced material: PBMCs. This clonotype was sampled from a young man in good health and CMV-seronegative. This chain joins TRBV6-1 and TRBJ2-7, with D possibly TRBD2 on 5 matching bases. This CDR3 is CASSEGLSYEQYF. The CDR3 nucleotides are TGTGCCAGCAGCGAGGGATTATCCTACGAGCAGTACTTC.